This T cell receptor beta chain derives from a study of radiation and T cells in renal cell carcinoma (dated by TCRdb to 2019 to 2021). About the full investigation: Samples came from a clinical trial, in which primary renal cell carcinomas received 15 Gy stereotactic body radiation therapy followed by nephrectomy 4 weeks later. A total of approximately 53 samples underwent TCR beta sequencing, made up of roughly 26 tumors and about 27 peripheral blood samples. Across all 53 samples, 4,000,000 or so unique CDR3 nucleotide sequences, encoding 2,658,974 unique CDR3 amino acid sequences, were identified. Broad study findings and their caveats: Blood repertoire dynamics were not followed beyond 4 weeks after treatment. Because pretreatment tumor biopsies were not available, the baseline intratumoral presence of clonotypes could not be determined. The single-armed trial design could not address effects of radiation dose or scheduling on the TCR repertoire. In blood, the top tumor clonotypes increased from baseline to 2 weeks after radiation and then shrank by 4 weeks, which suggests a temporary expansion of tumor-resident clones.

Of note for this clone: The target of this receptor is not known. No base quality values were provided; no much bigger clone lies one nucleotide off.

The cysteine opens and the phenylalanine closes a CDR3 of 15 amino acids. Just the 45-base CDR3 DNA is kept, in frame starting at base 1. V is pared back by 3 bases and J by 7 bases, with 13 bases lying between the germline termini. CDR1 and CDR2, per the germline V gene, are MGHRA and YSYEKL. Following the manufacturer's recommendations, the immunoSEQ kit was used to generate TCR beta libraries from genomic DNA. Library preparation used a first multiplex PCR with proprietary primers, then a second PCR adding unique barcodes, with bead cleanups after each round. Each sample batch included a kit-provided positive control reaction and a negative control reaction. The final libraries were assessed on an Agilent 4200 TapeStation D1000 ScreenTape, pooled by volume, and quantified by qPCR. Sequencing was performed on an Illumina NextSeq500 using a MidOutput 150-cycle cartridge, with 156 Read1 cycles, 15 Index1 cycles, and the kit custom primers. The pooled library was loaded at around 0.98 pM, with a roughly 21% PhiX control spiked in. In the source study's methods: Vendor-processed data were analyzed in R, and a clonotype was defined as all T cells sharing the same CDR3 nucleotide sequence. In the clone abundance analyses, frequencies were normalized to the 10,000 most abundant clones in each sample. Public T cell clones, which averaged fewer than five per sample, were removed prior to analysis. A difference in abundance of at least 32-fold between compartments was used to define tumor-enriched and baseline blood-enriched clonotypes. A beta-binomial differential abundance model was used to identify clonotypes that were expanded or contracted between blood time points. Similarity between tumor and blood repertoires was quantified using the Baroni-Urbani and Buser coefficient, and groups were compared with two-tailed Wilcoxon tests in R. This is the immuneACCESS table as TCRdb keeps it, with only in-frame sequences that have V and J called. A part of the clones is gone; compared with another copy, unresolved V genes explain less than half, and the rest is unexplained. The V and J calls and clone size were taken over from that table, and D and trimming were inferred from the DNA. The sample includes 130,000 to 150,000 clones, with about 88% observed a single time. The ten largest clones add up to around 12% of the sample.

Interpreted using the paper, the time point label stands for: baseline pretreatment blood. The treatment or condition label of this sample denotes: 15 Gy SBRT to primary tumor, nephrectomy 4 weeks later. To follow tumor-enriched clonotypes, serial peripheral blood was collected from radiation-treated patients at baseline and at 2 weeks and 4 weeks after SBRT. Renal cell carcinoma with clear cell pathology was present in all patients. Genomic DNA for TCR sequencing was prepared using the QIAamp DNA Blood Mini Kit (Qiagen). The analyses included just those samples that passed every quality control check.

The specimen comprised blood, sampled from a patient whose treatment included radiotherapy and nephrectomy. The origin of this receptor is a woman aged 45-60 years with renal cell carcinoma. The chain joins TRBV4-1 to TRBJ1-6; TRBD1 is possibly the D segment (6 matching bases). The encoded CDR3 is CASSHPGQRNSPLHF. Read as DNA, the sequence is TGCGCCAGCAGCCACCCGGGACAACGAAATTCACCCCTCCACTTT.